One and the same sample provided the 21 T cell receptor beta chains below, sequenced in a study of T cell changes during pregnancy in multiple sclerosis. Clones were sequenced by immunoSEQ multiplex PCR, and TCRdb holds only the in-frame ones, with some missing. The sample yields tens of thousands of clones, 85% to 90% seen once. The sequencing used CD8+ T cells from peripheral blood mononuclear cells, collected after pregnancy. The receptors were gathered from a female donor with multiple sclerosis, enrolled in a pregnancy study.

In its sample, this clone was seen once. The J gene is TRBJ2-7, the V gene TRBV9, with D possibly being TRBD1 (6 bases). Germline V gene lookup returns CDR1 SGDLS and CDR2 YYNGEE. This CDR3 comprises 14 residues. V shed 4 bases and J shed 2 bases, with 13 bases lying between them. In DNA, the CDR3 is TGTGCCAGCAGCCCCGGACAGAGGGCCTACGAGCAGTACTTC. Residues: CASSPGQRAYEQYF.

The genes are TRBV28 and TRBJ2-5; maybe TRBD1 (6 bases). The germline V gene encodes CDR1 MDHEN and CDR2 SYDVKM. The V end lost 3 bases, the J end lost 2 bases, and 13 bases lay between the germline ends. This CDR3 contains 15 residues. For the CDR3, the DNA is TGTGCCAGCAGTTTGTGGGACACCCCTCAAGAGACCCAGTACTTC. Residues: CASSLWDTPQETQYF. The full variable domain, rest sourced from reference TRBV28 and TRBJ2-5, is DVKVTQSSRYLVKRTGEKVFLECVQDMDHENMFWYRQDPGLGLRLIYFSYDVKMKEKGDIPEGYSVSREKKERFSLILESASTNQTSMYLCASSLWDTPQETQYFGPGTRLLVL.

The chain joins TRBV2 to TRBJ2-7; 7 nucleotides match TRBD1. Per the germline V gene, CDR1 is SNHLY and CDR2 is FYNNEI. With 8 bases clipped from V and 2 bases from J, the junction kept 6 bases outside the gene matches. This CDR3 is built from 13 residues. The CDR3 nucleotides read TGTGCCAGCCTGGGACAGATTACCTACGAGCAGTACTTC. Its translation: CASLGQITYEQYF.

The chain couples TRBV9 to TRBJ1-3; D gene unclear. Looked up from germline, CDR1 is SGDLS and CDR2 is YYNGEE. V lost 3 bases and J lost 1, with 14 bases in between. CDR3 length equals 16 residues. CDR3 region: CASSAGAGGSGNTIYF. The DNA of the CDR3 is TGTGCCAGCAGCGCAGGAGCGGGAGGGTCTGGAAACACCATATATTTT.

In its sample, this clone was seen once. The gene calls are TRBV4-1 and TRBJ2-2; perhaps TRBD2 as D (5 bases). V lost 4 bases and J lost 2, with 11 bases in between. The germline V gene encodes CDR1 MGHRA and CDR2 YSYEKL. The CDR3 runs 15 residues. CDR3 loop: CASSLRALNTGELFF. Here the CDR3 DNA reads TGCGCCAGCAGCCTGCGGGCCCTTAACACCGGGGAGCTGTTTTTT.

This CDR3 reads CATSRERDSLNTGELFF. The CDR3 nucleotides are TGTGCCACCAGCAGAGAGCGGGACAGCCTCAACACCGGGGAGCTGTTTTTT. The chain links TRBV15 to TRBJ2-2; perhaps TRBD1 as D (7 bases). Germline V lookup: CDR1 LNHNV, CDR2 YYDKDF (reference sequence). The CDR3 runs 17 residues. Deletions cut 0 bases from V and 2 bases from J, with 13 bases between.

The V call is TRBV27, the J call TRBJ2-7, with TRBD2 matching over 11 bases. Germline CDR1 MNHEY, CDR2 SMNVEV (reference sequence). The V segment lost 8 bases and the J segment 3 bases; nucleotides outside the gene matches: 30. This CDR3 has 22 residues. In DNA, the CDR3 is TGTGCCAGCGCGCAACCGGGCCGCCAAGTCCGTAGCGGGGGGGCCACGATCTACGAGCAGTACTTC. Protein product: CASAQPGRQVRSGGATIYEQYF.

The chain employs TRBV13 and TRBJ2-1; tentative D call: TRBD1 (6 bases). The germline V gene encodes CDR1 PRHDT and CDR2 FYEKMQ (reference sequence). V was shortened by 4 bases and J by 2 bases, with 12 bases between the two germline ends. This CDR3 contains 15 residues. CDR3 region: CASSSHRVTYNEQFF. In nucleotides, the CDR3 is TGTGCCAGCAGCTCCCACAGGGTTACCTACAATGAGCAGTTCTTC.

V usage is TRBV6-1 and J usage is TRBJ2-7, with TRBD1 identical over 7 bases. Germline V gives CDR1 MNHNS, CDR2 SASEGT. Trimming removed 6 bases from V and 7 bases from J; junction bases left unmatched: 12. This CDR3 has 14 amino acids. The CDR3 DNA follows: TGTGCCAGCAGGATACACGGACAGGTGGGGGAGCAGTACTTC. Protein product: CASRIHGQVGEQYF.

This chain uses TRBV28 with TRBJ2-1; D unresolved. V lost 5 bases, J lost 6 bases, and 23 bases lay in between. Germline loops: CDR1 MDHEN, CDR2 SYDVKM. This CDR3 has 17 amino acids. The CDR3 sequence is CASSVLPGYGKLNEQFF. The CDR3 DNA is TGTGCCAGCAGTGTCCTCCCGGGTTATGGTAAACTCAATGAGCAGTTCTTC.

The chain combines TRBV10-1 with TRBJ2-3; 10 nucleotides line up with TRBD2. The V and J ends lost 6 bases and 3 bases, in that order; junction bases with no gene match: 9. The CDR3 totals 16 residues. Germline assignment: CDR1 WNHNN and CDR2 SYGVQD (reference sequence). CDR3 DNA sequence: TGCGCCAGCAGCACCGGACTAGCGGATCAAACAGATACGCAGTATTTT. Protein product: CASSTGLADQTDTQYF.

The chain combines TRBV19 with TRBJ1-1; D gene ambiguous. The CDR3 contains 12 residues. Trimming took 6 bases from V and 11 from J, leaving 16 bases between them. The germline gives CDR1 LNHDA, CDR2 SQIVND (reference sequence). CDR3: CASSALGRWAFF. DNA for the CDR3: TGTGCCAGTAGCGCCCTAGGGAGGTGGGCTTTCTTT.

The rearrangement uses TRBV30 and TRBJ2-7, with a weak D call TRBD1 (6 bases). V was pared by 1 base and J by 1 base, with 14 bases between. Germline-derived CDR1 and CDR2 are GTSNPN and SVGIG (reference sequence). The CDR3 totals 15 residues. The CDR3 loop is CAWSERGWRSYEQYF. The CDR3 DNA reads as TGTGCCTGGAGTGAAAGGGGGTGGCGGTCCTACGAGCAGTACTTC.

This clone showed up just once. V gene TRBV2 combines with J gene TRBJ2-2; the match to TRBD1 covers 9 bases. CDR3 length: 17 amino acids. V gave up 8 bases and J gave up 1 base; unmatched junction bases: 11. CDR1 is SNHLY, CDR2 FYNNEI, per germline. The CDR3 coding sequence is TGTGCCAGCCAAGGCCTCCGGGACAGGGTGAACACCGGGGAGCTGTTTTTT. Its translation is CASQGLRDRVNTGELFF.

The CDR3 bases are TGTGCCTGGAGCCTGGGACACAACACCGGGGAGCTGTTTTTT. It codes for CAWSLGHNTGELFF. V is TRBV30 and J is TRBJ2-2, with D possibly matching TRBD1 (6 bases). Germline-derived CDR1 and CDR2 are GTSNPN and SVGIG (reference sequence). The V end lost 3 bases, the J end lost 2 bases, and 10 bases lay between the germline ends. The CDR3 runs to 14 residues.

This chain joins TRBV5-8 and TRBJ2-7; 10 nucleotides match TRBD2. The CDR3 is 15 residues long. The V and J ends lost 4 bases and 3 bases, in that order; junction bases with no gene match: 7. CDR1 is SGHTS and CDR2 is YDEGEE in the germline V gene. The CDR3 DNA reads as TGTGCCAGCAGCCCTACTAGCGGGGCCTACTACGAGCAGTACTTC. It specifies CASSPTSGAYYEQYF.

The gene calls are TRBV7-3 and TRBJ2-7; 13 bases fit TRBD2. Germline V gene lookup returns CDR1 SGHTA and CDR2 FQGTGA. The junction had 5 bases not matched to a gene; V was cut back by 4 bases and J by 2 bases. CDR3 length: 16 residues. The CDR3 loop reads CASSSLGLAGAYEQYF. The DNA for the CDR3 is TGTGCCAGCAGCTCCCTTGGACTAGCGGGGGCCTACGAGCAGTACTTC.

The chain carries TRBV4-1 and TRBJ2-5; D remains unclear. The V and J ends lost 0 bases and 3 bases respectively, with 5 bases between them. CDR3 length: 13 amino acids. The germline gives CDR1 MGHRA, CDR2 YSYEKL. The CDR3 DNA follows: TGCGCCAGCAGCCAAGACTTCGAAGAGACCCAGTACTTC. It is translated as CASSQDFEETQYF.

The CDR3 region has the DNA TGTGCCAGCAGACCACCGGACTCTAACTATGGCTACACCTTC. This translates into CASRPPDSNYGYTF. The gene calls are TRBV28 and TRBJ1-2, with D unclear. Germline V gene data show CDR1 as MDHEN and CDR2 as SYDVKM. Trimming pared 6 bases from V and 0 bases from J, leaving 11 bases between. The CDR3 has 14 amino acids.

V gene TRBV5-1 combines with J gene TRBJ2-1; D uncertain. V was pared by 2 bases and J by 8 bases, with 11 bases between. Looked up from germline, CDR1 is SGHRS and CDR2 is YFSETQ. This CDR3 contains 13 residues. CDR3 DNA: TGCGCCAGCAGCTTCTACAGTGGTTATGAGCAGTTCTTC. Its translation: CASSFYSGYEQFF.

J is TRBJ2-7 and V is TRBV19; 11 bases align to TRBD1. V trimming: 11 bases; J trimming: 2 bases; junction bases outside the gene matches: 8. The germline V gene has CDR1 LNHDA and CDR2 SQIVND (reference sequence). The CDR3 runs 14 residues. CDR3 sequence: CASAGTGGAYEQYF. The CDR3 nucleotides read TGTGCCTCCGCGGGGACAGGGGGGGCCTACGAGCAGTACTTC.